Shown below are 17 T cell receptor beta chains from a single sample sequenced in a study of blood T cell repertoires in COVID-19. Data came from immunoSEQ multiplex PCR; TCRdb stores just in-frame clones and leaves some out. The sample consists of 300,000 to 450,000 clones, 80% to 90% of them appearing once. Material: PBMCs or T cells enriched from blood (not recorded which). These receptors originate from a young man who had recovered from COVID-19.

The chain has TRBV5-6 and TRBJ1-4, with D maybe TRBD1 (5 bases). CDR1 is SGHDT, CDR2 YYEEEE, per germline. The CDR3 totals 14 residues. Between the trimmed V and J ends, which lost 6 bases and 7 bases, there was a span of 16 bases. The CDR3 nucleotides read TGTGCCAGCAATCTCGGGGGGTTTAGTGAAAAACTGTTTTTT. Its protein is CASNLGGFSEKLFF.

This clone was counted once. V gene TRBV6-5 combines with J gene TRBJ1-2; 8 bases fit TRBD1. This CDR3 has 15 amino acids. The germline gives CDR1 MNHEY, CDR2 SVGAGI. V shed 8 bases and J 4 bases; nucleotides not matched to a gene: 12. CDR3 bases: TGTGCCAGCTCCCCGGCCAGGGGGCTCAGCTATGGCTACACCTTC. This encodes CASSPARGLSYGYTF.

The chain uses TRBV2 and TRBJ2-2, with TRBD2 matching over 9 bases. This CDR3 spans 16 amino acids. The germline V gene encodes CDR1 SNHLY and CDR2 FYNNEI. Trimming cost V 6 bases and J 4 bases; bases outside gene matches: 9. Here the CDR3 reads CASRPLAGYGTGELFF. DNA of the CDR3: TGTGCCAGCAGGCCTCTAGCGGGGTACGGCACCGGGGAGCTGTTTTTT.

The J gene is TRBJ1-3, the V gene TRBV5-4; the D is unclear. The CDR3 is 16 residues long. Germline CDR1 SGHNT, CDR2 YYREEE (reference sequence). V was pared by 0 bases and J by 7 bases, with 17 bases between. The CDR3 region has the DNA TGTGCCAGCAGCTTGGGCGGGCCTGTTGATATGAACACCATATATTTT. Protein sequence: CASSLGGPVDMNTIYF.

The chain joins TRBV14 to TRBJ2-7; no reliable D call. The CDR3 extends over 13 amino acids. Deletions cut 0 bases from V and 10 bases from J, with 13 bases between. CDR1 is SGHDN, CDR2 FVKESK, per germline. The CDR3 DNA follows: TGTGCCAGCAGCCAAGAGGTCACCTGGAGACAGTACTTC. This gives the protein CASSQEVTWRQYF. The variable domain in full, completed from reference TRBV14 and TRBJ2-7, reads EAGVTQFPSHSVIEKGQTVTLRCDPISGHDNLYWYRRVMGKEIKFLLHFVKESKQDESGMPNNRFLAERTGGTYSTLKVQPAELEDSGVYFCASSQEVTWRQYFGPGTRLTVT.

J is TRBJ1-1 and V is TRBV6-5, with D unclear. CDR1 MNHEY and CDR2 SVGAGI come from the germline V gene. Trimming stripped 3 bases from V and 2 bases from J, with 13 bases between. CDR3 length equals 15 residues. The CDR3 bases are TGTGCCAGCAGTTATAGTTTATACTTTAACACTGAAGCTTTCTTT. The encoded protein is CASSYSLYFNTEAFF.

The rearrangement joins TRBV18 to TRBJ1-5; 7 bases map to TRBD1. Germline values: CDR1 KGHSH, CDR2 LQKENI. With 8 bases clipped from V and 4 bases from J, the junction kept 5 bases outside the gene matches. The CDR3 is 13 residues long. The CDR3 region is CASTEDRNQPQHF. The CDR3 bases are TGTGCCAGCACGGAGGACAGGAATCAGCCCCAGCATTTT.

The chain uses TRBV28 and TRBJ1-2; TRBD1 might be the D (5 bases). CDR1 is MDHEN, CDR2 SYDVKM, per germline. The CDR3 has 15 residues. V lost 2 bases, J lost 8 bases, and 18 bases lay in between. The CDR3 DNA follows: TGTGCCAGCAGTTTAGAGGCGGGGCATCTCGGGGGCTACACCTTC. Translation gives CASSLEAGHLGGYTF.

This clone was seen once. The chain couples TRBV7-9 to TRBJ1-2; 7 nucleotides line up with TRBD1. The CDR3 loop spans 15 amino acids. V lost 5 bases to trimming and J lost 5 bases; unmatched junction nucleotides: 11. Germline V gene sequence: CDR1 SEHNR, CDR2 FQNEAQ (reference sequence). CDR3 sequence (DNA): TGTGCCAGCAGCGAACCAGCAGGGGGTTCGTATGGCTACACCTTC. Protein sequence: CASSEPAGGSYGYTF.

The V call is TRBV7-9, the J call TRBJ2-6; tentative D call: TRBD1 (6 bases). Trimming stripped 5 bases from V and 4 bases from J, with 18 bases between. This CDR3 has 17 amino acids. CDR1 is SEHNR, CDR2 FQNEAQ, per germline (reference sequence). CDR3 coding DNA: TGTGCCAGCAGCCCCTGGGACAAGGGTGCAGGGGCCAACGTCCTGACTTTC. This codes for CASSPWDKGAGANVLTF.

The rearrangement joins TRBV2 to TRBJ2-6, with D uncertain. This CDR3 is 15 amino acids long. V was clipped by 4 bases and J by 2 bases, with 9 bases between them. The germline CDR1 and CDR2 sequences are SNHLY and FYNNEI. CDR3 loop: CASSVLSAGANVLTF. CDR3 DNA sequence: TGTGCCAGCAGTGTTTTGAGTGCTGGGGCCAACGTCCTGACTTTC.

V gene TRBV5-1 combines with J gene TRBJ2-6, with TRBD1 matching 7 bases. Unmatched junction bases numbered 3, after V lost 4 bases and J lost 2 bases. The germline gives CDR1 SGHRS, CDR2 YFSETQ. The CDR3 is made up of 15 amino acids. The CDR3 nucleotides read TGCGCCAGCAGCAACGACAGGGCTGGGGCCAACGTCCTGACTTTC. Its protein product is CASSNDRAGANVLTF.

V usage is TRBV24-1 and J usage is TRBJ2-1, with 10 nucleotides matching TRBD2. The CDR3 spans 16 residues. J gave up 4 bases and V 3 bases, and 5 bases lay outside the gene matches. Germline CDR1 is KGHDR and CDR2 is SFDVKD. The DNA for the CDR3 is TGTGCCACCAGTGATACCGGGACTAGCGTGTACAATGAGCAGTTCTTC. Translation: CATSDTGTSVYNEQFF.

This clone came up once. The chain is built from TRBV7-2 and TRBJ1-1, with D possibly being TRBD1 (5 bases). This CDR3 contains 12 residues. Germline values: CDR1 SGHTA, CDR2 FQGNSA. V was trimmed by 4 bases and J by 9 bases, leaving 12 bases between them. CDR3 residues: CASSSSGVQAFF. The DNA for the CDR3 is TGTGCCAGCAGCTCCTCGGGGGTCCAAGCTTTCTTT.

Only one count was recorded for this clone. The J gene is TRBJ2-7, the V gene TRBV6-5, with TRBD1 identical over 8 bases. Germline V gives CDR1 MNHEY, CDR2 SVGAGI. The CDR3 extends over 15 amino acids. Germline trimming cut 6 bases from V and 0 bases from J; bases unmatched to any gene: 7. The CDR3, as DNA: TGTGCCAGCAGCCGGACGGGACAGGTCTCCTACGAGCAGTACTTC. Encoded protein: CASSRTGQVSYEQYF.

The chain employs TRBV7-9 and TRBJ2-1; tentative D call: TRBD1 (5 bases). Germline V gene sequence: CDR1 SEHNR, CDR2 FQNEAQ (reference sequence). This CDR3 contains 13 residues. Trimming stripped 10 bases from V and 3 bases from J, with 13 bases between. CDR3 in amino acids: CAIPGSGYNEQFF. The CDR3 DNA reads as TGTGCCATTCCAGGGTCGGGCTACAATGAGCAGTTCTTC.

CDR3 DNA: TGCAGCCAGAGGGGGAGCTCCTACAATGAGCAGTTCTTC. It yields the protein CSQRGSSYNEQFF. J is TRBJ2-1 and V is TRBV29-1; D possibly corresponds to TRBD1 (6 bases). Germline V lookup: CDR1 SQVTM, CDR2 ANQGSEA. CDR3 length: 13 residues. Deletions cut 8 bases from V and 0 bases from J, with 11 bases between.